Given below is one TCR beta chain in context. Antigen unknown. Time point noted: patch test 3, about 24 weeks after DPC sensitization. Treatment described: therapeutic diphenylcyclopropenone sensitization with weekly scalp DPC. Prior to each patch test being applied, blood was drawn. This sample stems from a study of human T cells and chemical hapten exposure. Overall study results and limits: Because all patients had alopecia, their immune responses might differ from healthy ones. The number of TCRs above 1 in 1000 frequency did not change after DPC sensitization.

The CDR3 consists of 14 residues. Trimming pared 5 bases from V and 1 base from J, leaving 11 bases between. Per germline, CDR1 SGHAT and CDR2 FQNNGV. Source study methods: Samples had a median of around 91,000 TCRs, ranging roughly 23,224 to 690,600. Using its own MiXCR run on the RACE reads, TCRdb lists one record per CDR3 protein. These V and J calls are TCRdb output, not the study's own analysis. The data hold roughly 200,000 distinct CDR3 sequences, with 24% observed a single time. The sequencing used whole blood, collected in connection with sensitization to the hapten diphenylcyclopropenone (DPC). This sequence was found in a woman in her thirties or forties with alopecia areata. Some clones in this sample may be carry-over from other donors' samples. The V and J genes are TRBV11-2 and TRBJ2-5, with D perhaps TRBD1 (6 bases). The CDR3 coding sequence is TGTGCCAGCAGCCTTGGACAGACCCAAGAGACCCAGTACTTC. Residues: CASSLGQTQETQYF.